What follows are 17 T cell receptor beta chains derived from one specimen sequenced in a study of vaccination and CD4 T cells after COVID-19. Treatment noted: approximately nine-day PBMC culture with coronavirus spike peptide pools or control peptides (ViraFEST assay). Researchers used the Oncomine TCR Beta short-read assay to sequence DNA from cultured CD4+ T cells. TCRdb passed the PCR reads through MiXCR, listing each CDR3 protein once. The sample has 6,500 to 8,500 distinct CDR3 sequences, more than 60% seen once. For these receptors, no antigen is known. This specimen was cultured CD4+ T cells from blood, taken after SARS-CoV-2 vaccination. The receptors come from a human donor with COVID-19.

By sample fraction, this clonotype is medium-sized (0.01 to 0.1%). The chain combines TRBV2 with TRBJ2-2; D gene ambiguous. V was clipped by 1 base and J by 1 base, with 7 bases between them. Looked up from germline, CDR1 is SNHLY and CDR2 is FYNNEI. The CDR3 consists of 15 residues. CDR3 nucleotide sequence: TGTGCCAGCAGTGAAGTTCGAGTGAACACCGGGGAGCTGTTTTTT. It codes for CASSEVRVNTGELFF.

This clonotype was detected only a few times. V and J are TRBV6-1 and TRBJ2-1, with D possibly TRBD1 on 6 matching bases. The length of the CDR3 is 15 residues. The germline V gene has CDR1 MNHNS and CDR2 SASEGT. Trimming removed 5 bases at V and 6 bases at J, with 17 bases between. The CDR3 DNA reads as TGTGCCAGCAGTCATCCCATATTACAGGGCAATGAGCAGTTCTTC. Residues: CASSHPILQGNEQFF.

The CDR3 DNA follows: TGTGCCAGCAGCCCCGACACGAATGAGCAGTTCTTC. Protein: CASSPDTNEQFF. J is TRBJ2-1 and V is TRBV11-2; no definite D call. This CDR3 has 12 residues. Per germline, CDR1 SGHAT and CDR2 FQNNGV. The V end lost 5 bases, the J end lost 7 bases, and 9 bases lay between the germline ends.

The chain links TRBV11-2 to TRBJ2-1, with D possibly TRBD1 on 6 matching bases. CDR1 SGHAT and CDR2 FQNNGV come from the germline V gene. V was cut by 1 base and J by 0 bases, with 10 bases left in between. There are 16 residues in the CDR3. The CDR3 region has the DNA TGTGCCAGCAGCTTAGGTGGGGGCTCCTCCTACAATGAGCAGTTCTTC. It codes for CASSLGGGSSYNEQFF.

This clonotype was counted only a few times. The rearrangement links TRBV7-6 to TRBJ1-5, with 7 bases lining up with TRBD1. Germline V gene sequence: CDR1 SGHVS, CDR2 FNYEAQ. The CDR3 is 15 residues long. The V segment lost 2 bases and the J segment 3 bases; nucleotides outside the gene matches: 4. CDR3 in amino acids: CASSLTEGANQPQHF. CDR3 DNA: TGTGCCAGCAGCTTAACGGAGGGGGCCAATCAGCCCCAGCATTTT.

The J gene is TRBJ2-2, the V gene TRBV20-1; 7 bases agree with TRBD2. This CDR3 is 14 amino acids long. CDR1 is DFQATT and CDR2 is SNEGSKA in the germline V gene (reference sequence). V trimming: 5 bases; J trimming: 0 bases; junction bases outside the gene matches: 3. This CDR3 reads CSADSGANTGELFF. The CDR3 coding sequence is TGCAGTGCTGACAGCGGGGCGAACACCGGGGAGCTGTTTTTT.

This clonotype was detected only once. V and J are TRBV10-3 and TRBJ2-2; TRBD1 matches at 9 bases. J lost 3 bases, V lost 6 bases, and 11 bases had no gene match. This CDR3 comprises 17 residues. Germline loops: CDR1 ENHRY, CDR2 SYGVKD. The CDR3 DNA is TGTGCCATCAGGACCGCCGCGGGACAGGGCGACACCGGGGAGCTGTTTTTT. This translates into CAIRTAAGQGDTGELFF.

The DNA of the CDR3 is TGTGCCAGCTCCCGTATCGGGGGGGGGCGGGATGAAAAACTGTTTTTT. It encodes CASSRIGGGRDEKLFF. The rearrangement uses TRBV25-1 and TRBJ1-4; weak D call: TRBD1 (6 bases). The CDR3 has 16 amino acids. CDR1 and CDR2 from the germline V gene are MGHDK and SYGVNS. V was trimmed by 8 bases and J by 6 bases, leaving 22 bases between them.

The chain uses TRBV7-9 and TRBJ2-5; 11 bases are shared with TRBD1. Germline CDR1 reads SEHNR; CDR2 reads FQNEAQ (reference sequence). J lost 4 bases, V lost 2 bases, and 6 bases had no gene match. The CDR3 length is 16 residues. The CDR3 region is CASSLFGTGGGETQYF. CDR3 sequence (DNA): TGTGCCAGCAGCTTATTCGGGACAGGGGGTGGAGAGACCCAGTACTTC.

This clonotype was detected a few times. The chain couples TRBV6-1 to TRBJ1-1, with a tentative D call TRBD1 (6 bases). CDR3 size: 14 residues. Germline values: CDR1 MNHNS, CDR2 SASEGT. Trimming left V 7 bases short and J 4 bases short, with 16 bases between. The CDR3 region is CASIRGGGGTEAFF. DNA for the CDR3: TGTGCCAGCATTCGGGGAGGGGGAGGCACTGAAGCTTTCTTT.

V usage is TRBV20-1 and J usage is TRBJ2-5; 7 positions agree with TRBD1. The CDR3 is made up of 12 amino acids. The junction had 2 bases not matched to a gene; V was cut back by 5 bases and J by 2 bases. Germline CDR1 is DFQATT and CDR2 is SNEGSKA (reference sequence). CDR3 sequence reads: CSASRGQETQYF. Here the CDR3 DNA reads TGCAGTGCTTCCAGGGGGCAAGAGACCCAGTACTTC.

The rearrangement uses TRBV2 and TRBJ2-2; D perhaps matches TRBD1 (5 bases). Between the trimmed V and J ends, which lost 11 bases and 1 base, there was a span of 14 bases. Germline CDR1 and CDR2: SNHLY and FYNNEI. The CDR3 contains 14 residues. The CDR3 sequence: CAQPQGRNTGELFF. The CDR3 nucleotides read TGTGCCCAGCCCCAGGGAAGGAACACCGGGGAGCTGTTTTTT.

This chain connects TRBV2 to TRBJ1-2; D remains ambiguous. The CDR3 has 12 residues. The germline V gene encodes CDR1 SNHLY and CDR2 FYNNEI. The germline V and J ends were trimmed by 5 bases and 4 bases, with 8 bases remaining between them. The CDR3 sequence: CASSRQTYGYTF. CDR3 in DNA: TGTGCCAGCAGTCGGCAGACCTATGGCTACACCTTC.

This clonotype is medium-sized in the sample. The rearrangement links TRBV9 to TRBJ1-1, with 12 nucleotides matching TRBD1. This CDR3 contains 20 residues. V was clipped by 4 bases and J by 5 bases; unmatched bases: 21. Per germline, CDR1 SGDLS and CDR2 YYNGEE. DNA of the CDR3: TGTGCCAGCAGCCCGCATTCTATTTTCGGGACAGGGGGCGCCGGGACTGAAGCTTTCTTT. Its translation is CASSPHSIFGTGGAGTEAFF.

V is TRBV18 and J is TRBJ1-1; no reliable D call. Germline V gene sequence: CDR1 KGHSH, CDR2 LQKENI. The CDR3 is 15 residues long. The V gene lost 8 bases and the J gene lost 1 base, with 17 bases spanning the gap. The CDR3 DNA sequence: TGTGCCAGCACGACGAACAGACCCAAGAACACTGAAGCTTTCTTT. It yields the protein CASTTNRPKNTEAFF.

This clonotype turned up a few times. V gene TRBV20-1 combines with J gene TRBJ2-2, with 8 bases that match TRBD2. V lost 2 bases and J lost 0; bases outside the gene matches: 5. CDR1 is DFQATT, CDR2 SNEGSKA, per germline (reference sequence). The CDR3 length is 16 residues. CDR3 nucleotide sequence: TGCAGTGCTAGACCGATAGCGGGGCCGAACACCGGGGAGCTGTTTTTT. It translates to CSARPIAGPNTGELFF.

The J gene is TRBJ1-1, the V gene TRBV6-1, with D unresolved. CDR1 MNHNS and CDR2 SASEGT come from the germline V gene. This CDR3 contains 15 residues. Trimming pared 9 bases from V and 2 bases from J, leaving 19 bases between. CDR3 region: CASSATRLPNTEAFF. Here the CDR3 DNA reads TGTGCCAGTTCCGCGACGCGGCTCCCAAACACTGAAGCTTTCTTT.